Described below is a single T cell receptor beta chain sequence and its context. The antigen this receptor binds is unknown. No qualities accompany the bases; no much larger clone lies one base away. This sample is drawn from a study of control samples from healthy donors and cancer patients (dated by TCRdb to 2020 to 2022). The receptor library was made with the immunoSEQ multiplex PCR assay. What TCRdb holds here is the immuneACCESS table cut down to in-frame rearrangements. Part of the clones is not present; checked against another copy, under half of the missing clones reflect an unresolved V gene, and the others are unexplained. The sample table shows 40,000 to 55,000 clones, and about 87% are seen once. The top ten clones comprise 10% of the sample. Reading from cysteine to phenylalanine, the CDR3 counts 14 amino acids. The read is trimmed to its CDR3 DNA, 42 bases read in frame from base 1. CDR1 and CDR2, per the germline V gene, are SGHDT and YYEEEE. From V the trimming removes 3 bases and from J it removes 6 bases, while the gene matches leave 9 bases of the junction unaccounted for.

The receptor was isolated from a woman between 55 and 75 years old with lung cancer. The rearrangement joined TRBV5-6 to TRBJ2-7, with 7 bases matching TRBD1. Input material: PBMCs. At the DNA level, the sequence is TGTGCCAGCAGCTGGAACACAGGGGATGGCGAGCAGTACTTC. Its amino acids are CASSWNTGDGEQYF.